A selection of T cell receptor beta chains follows, all from one sample in a study of blood T cell repertoires in COVID-19. TCRdb keeps only in-frame clones here, not all; method: immunoSEQ multiplex PCR. Found here are approximately 240,000 clones, around nine tenths of them singletons; the top ten hold 2% to 2.5%. Sequencing input: peripheral blood. The receptor set was obtained from a woman in her forties who had recovered from COVID-19. Both conserved end residues are trimmed from each CDR3. The D gene is left open where the match is weak.

D gene	V gene	CDR3 protein
NA	TRBV19	ASSIQGAKNIQY
NA	TRBV3-1/TRBV3-2	ASSQEVGGANYGYT
TRBD1	TRBV6-4	ASSKTGTGGGYT
TRBD2	TRBV6-4	ASSAERGGTDTQY
NA	TRBV7-2	ASIGQMNTEAF
TRBD2	TRBV4-1	ASSQARVGGLAGLRTDTQY
TRBD2	TRBV5-1	ASSSSGRVDTDTQY
TRBD1	TRBV4-1	ASSRRQGAINEQY
NA	TRBV3-1/TRBV3-2	ASSQGPQGPADTQY
NA	TRBV27	ASSFTGIGQPQH
NA	TRBV29-1	SVELRGYEQY
TRBD1	TRBV12-3/TRBV12-4	ASSSDRGYT
TRBD2	TRBV24-1	ATSDWTSGHQETQY
NA	TRBV7-2	ASSLALGAEQY
NA	TRBV27	ASSFTGSSYEQY
NA	TRBV5-6	ASSIKTGGDYGYT
NA	TRBV6-7	ASTNNEQF
TRBD2	TRBV28	ASSSPRTSSYEQY
NA	TRBV6-5	ASSYGGPSIQY
TRBD1	TRBV5-4	ASSLDTRGYTEAF
NA	TRBV11-2	ASSPSGGAPGYT
TRBD2	TRBV9	ASSVKAVGILADTYNEQF
TRBD1	TRBV19	ASRDPGTANQGRAGYT
TRBD2	TRBV7-2	ASSFSSGGSAEAYEQY
NA	TRBV5-4	ASSLLGDEQY
NA	TRBV28	ASRRDNSYEQY
NA	TRBV24-1	ATSGVLQGNMGSDEQF
NA	TRBV4-3	ASSLQGNTGELF
NA	TRBV3-1/TRBV3-2	ASTSGVLDTEAF
TRBD2	TRBV19	ASTRGWLAGNNEQF
TRBD1	TRBV2	ASATGSYEQY
TRBD2	TRBV5-4	ASSTGTSPYNEQF
NA	TRBV7-9	ASSYDTIGTEAF
NA	TRBV7-2	ASSLPGGPYEQY
TRBD2	TRBV5-1	ASGFTGGSTDTQY
TRBD2	TRBV5-1	ASAGTSTRDTQY
TRBD1	TRBV19	ASSSSGQGKLF
TRBD1	TRBV5-6	ASSPQQGAGNTIY